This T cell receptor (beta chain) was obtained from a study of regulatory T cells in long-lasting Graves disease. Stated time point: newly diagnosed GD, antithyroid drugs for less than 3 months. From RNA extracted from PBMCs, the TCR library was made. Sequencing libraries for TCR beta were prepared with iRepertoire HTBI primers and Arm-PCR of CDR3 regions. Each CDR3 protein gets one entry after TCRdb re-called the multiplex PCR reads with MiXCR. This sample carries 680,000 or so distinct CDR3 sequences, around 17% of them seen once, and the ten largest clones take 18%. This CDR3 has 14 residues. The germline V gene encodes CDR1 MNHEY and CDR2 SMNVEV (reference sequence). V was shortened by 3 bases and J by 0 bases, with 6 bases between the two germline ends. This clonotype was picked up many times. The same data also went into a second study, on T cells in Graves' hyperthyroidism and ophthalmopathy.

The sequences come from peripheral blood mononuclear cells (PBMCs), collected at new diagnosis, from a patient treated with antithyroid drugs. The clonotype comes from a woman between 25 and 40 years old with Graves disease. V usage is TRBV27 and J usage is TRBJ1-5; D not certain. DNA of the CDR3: TGTGCCAGCAGTTTCAGGTATAGCAATCAGCCCCAGCATTTT. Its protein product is CASSFRYSNQPQHF.